This T cell receptor (beta chain) stems from a study of beta chain features in type 1 diabetes. About this clone: Its antigen is currently unknown.

Findings and limits, study-wide: Across all four CD4+ subsets, people with type 1 diabetes showed modestly shorter TCRB CDR3s.

Expressed TCRB transcripts got sequenced, as all isolated RNA was reverse transcribed. The protocol was immunoSEQ multiplex PCR, while the TCRdb copy is restricted to in-frame clones and leaves out a portion. The profile covers 600,000 to 700,000 clones, with around 12% appearing a single time and more than 0.095% taken by the ten largest. V shed 1 base, J shed 0 bases, and the junction held 7 bases outside the gene matches. The CDR3 extends over 17 amino acids. Germline lookup yields CDR1 GTSNPN and CDR2 SVGIG (reference sequence). This receptor was taken from a man younger than 45 with type 1 diabetes. The chain combines TRBV30 with TRBJ2-3, with 10 bases matching TRBD2. Input material: naive CD4+ T cells from blood. Here the CDR3 DNA reads TGTGCCTGGAGTGACACTAGCGGGGTTACTAGCACAGATACGCAGTATTTT. Encoded protein: CAWSDTSGVTSTDTQYF.